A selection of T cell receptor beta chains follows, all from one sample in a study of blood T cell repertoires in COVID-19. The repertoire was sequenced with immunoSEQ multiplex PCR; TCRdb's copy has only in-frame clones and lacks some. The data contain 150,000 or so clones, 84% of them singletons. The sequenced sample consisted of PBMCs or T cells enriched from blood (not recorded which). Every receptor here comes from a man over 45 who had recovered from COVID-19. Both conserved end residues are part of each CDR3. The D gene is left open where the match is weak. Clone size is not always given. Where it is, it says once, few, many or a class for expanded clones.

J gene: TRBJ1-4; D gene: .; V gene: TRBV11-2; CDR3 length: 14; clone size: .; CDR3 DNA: TGTGCCAGCAGCGCCCGGGATACTAATGAAAAACTGTTTTTT; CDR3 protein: CASSARDTNEKLFF
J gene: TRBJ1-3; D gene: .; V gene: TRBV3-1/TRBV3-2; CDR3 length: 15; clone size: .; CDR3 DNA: TGTGCCAGCAGCTCCCGGATGGGCTTTGGAAACACCATATATTTT; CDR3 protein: CASSSRMGFGNTIYF
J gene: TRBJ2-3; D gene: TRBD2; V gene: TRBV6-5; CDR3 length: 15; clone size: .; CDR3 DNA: TGTGCCAGCTGTAGGGCTAGCGGGGGCACAGATACGCAGTATTTT; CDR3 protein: CASCRASGGTDTQYF
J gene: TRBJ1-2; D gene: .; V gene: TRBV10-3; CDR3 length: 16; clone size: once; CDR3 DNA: TGTGCCATCAGTGAAGAAGACGGAAAACAGGGACGTGGCTACACCTTC; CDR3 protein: CAISEEDGKQGRGYTF
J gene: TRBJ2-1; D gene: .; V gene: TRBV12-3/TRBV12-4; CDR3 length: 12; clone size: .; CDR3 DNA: TGTGCCAGCAGTTCCCCCGGACTATCGCAGTTCTTC; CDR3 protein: CASSSPGLSQFF
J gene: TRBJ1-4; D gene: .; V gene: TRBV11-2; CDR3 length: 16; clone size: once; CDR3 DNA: TGTGCCAGCAGCCCCCTAGGGGGGGGCGGTAATGAAAAACTGTTTTTT; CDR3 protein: CASSPLGGGGNEKLFF
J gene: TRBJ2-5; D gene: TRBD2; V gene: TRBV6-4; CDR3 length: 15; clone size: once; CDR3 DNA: TGTGCCAGCAGTGTGGGAGCGGGGGGCCGAGAGACCCAGTACTTC; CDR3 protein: CASSVGAGGRETQYF
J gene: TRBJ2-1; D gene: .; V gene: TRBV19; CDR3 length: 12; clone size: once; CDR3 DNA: TGTGCCAGTAGTATTCGACAGAGTGAGCAGTTCTTC; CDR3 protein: CASSIRQSEQFF
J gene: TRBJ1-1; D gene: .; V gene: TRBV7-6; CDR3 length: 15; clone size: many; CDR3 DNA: TGTGCCAGCAGTACCGGCCGACAAGGGGGCACTGAAGCTTTCTTT; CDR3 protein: CASSTGRQGGTEAFF
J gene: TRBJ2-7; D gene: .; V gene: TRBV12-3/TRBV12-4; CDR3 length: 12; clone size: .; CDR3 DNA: TGTGCCAGCAGTTTGGCCCTTTACGAGCAGTACTTC; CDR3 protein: CASSLALYEQYF
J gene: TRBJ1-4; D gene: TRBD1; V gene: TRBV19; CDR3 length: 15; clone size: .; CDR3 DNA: TGTGCCAGTAGTATAACAACAGGGGCTCATGAAAAACTGTTTTTT; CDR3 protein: CASSITTGAHEKLFF
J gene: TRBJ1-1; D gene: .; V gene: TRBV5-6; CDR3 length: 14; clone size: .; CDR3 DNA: TGTGCCAGCAGGTCACCGGGACAGAACACTGAAGCTTTCTTT; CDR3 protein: CASRSPGQNTEAFF
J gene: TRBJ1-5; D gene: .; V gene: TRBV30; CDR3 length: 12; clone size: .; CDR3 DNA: TGTGCCTGGAGCGGTCGCTCTCAGCCCCAGCATTTT; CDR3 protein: CAWSGRSQPQHF
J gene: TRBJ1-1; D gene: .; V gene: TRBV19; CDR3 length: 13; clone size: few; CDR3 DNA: TGTGCCAGTAGACAGCCAGGGACAATTGAAGCTTTCTTT; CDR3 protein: CASRQPGTIEAFF
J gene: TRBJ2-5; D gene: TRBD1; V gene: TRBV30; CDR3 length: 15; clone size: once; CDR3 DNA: TGTGCCTGGATCAAAAAAACTAAGGGGGCGGAGACCCAGTACTTC; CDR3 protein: CAWIKKTKGAETQYF
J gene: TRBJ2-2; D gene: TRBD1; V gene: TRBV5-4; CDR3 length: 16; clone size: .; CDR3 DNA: TGTGCCAGCAGCAGTACAGGGGGCAAGGGAGCCGGGGAGCTGTTTTTT; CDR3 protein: CASSSTGGKGAGELFF
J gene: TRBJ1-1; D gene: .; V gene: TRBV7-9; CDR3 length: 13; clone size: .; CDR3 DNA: TGTGCCAGCAGCTTACTTGGGCACACTGAAGCTTTCTTT; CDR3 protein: CASSLLGHTEAFF
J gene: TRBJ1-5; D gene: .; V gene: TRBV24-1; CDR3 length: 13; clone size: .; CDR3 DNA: TGTGCCACGGGCGGGGGCCGGAATCAGCCCCAGCATTTT; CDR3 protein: CATGGGRNQPQHF
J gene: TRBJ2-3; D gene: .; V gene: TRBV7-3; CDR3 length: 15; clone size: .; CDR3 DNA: TGTGCCAGCAGCTTACTCGCGGGGTACACAGATACGCAGTATTTT; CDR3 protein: CASSLLAGYTDTQYF
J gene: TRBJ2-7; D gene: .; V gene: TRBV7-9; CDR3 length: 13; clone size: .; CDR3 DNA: TGTGCCAGCAGCTTGTTCCAGGTCCACGAGCAGTACTTC; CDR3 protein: CASSLFQVHEQYF
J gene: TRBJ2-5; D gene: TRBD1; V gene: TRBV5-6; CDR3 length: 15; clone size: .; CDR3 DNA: TGTGCCAGCAGCTTGGTAGCTGACAGGGATGAGACCCAGTACTTC; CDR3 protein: CASSLVADRDETQYF
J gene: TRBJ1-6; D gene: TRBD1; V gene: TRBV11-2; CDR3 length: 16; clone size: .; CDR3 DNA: TGTGCCAGCAGCTTAGATCCGACAGGGACGGGATCACCCCTCCACTTT; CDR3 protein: CASSLDPTGTGSPLHF
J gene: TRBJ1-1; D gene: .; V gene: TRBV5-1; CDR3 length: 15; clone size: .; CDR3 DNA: TGCGCCAGCAGCTTTTACTTCTCAGGGACAAATGAAGCTTTCTTT; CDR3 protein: CASSFYFSGTNEAFF
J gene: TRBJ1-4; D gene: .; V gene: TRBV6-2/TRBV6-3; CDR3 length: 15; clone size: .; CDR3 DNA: TGTGCCAGCAGTGCCACAGATGCAACTAATGAAAAACTGTTTTTT; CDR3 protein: CASSATDATNEKLFF
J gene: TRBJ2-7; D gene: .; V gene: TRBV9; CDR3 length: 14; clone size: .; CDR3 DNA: TGTGCCAGCAGCGTAGGATCAGGGGTCCACGAGCAGTACTTC; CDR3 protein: CASSVGSGVHEQYF
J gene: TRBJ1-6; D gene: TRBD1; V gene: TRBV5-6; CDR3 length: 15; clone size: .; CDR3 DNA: TGTGCCAGCAGCGGGGGGACAGCAGATAATTCACCCCTCCACTTT; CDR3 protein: CASSGGTADNSPLHF
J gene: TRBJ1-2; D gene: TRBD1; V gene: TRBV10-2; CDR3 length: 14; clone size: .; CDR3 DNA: TGCGCCAGCAGGACAGGGGGTGGTTCCTATGGCTACACCTTC; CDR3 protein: CASRTGGGSYGYTF
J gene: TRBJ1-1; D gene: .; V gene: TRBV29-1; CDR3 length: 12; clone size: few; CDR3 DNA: TGCAGCGTAACGACAGGGAACACTGAAGCTTTCTTT; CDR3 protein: CSVTTGNTEAFF
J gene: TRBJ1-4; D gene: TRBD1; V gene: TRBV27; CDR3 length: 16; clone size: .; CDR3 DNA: TGTGCCAGCAGGCGGGACAGGGGGCTGACTAATGAAAAACTGTTTTTT; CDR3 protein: CASRRDRGLTNEKLFF
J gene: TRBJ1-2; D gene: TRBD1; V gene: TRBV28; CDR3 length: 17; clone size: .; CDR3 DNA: TGTGCCAGCAGTTCCGGACAGGGGGTAGAGACTAACTATGGCTACACCTTC; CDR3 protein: CASSSGQGVETNYGYTF
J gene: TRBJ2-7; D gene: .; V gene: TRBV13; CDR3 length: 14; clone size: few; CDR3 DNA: TGTGCCAGCAGCTTAGGCTCGAGTCCCTACGAGCAGTACTTC; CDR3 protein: CASSLGSSPYEQYF
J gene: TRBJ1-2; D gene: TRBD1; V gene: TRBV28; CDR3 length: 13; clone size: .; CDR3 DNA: TGTGCCAGCAGTACAAGGACAGGGATGGGCTACACCTTC; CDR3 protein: CASSTRTGMGYTF
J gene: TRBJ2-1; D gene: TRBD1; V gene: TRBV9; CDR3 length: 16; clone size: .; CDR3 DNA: TGTGCCAGCAGTACGGGACAGGGGATAGCCTACAATGAGCAGTTCTTC; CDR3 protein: CASSTGQGIAYNEQFF
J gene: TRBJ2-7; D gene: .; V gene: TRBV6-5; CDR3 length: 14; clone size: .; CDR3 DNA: TGTGCCAGCAGGCAGGACTATAGGACCTACGAGCAGTACTTC; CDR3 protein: CASRQDYRTYEQYF
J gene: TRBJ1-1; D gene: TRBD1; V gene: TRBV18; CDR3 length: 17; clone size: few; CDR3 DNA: TGTGCCAGCTCGGGGATCGGACAGGGGAGTTTGAACACTGAAGCTTTCTTT; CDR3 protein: CASSGIGQGSLNTEAFF
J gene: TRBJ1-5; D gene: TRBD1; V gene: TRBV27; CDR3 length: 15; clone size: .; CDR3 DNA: TGTGCCAGCAGTGGCGGGACAGGGGGAAATCAGCCCCAGCATTTT; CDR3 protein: CASSGGTGGNQPQHF
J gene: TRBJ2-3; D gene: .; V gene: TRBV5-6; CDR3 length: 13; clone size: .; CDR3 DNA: TGTGCCAGCAGCCACAAATCCACAGATACGCAGTATTTT; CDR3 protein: CASSHKSTDTQYF
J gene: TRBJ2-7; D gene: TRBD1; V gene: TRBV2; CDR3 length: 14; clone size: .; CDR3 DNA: TGTGCCAGCAGCCCCCGACAGGGCTCCTACGAGCAGTACTTC; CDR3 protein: CASSPRQGSYEQYF
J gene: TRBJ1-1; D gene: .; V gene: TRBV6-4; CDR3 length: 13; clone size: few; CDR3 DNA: TGTGCCAGCAGTGACTCTCACACAGGGGAAGCTTTCTTT; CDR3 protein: CASSDSHTGEAFF
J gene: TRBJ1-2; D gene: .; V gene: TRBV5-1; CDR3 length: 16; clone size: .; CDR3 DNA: TGCGCCAGCAGCTCCCGTCGGGGGGGCTCCCTCTATGGCTACACCTTC; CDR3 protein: CASSSRRGGSLYGYTF
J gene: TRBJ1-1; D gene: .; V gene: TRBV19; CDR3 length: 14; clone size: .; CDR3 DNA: TGTGCCACGTTCGGGGGGGTTAGTGGCACTGAAGCTTTCTTT; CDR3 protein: CATFGGVSGTEAFF